One sample yielded the 8 T cell receptor beta chains listed below, sequenced in a study of blood T cell repertoires in COVID-19. TCRdb's copy holds only in-frame clones and misses some; the assay was immunoSEQ multiplex PCR. The table has approximately 220,000 clones, around 82% seen once. The sample comprised PBMCs or T cells enriched from blood (not recorded which). The receptors shown here come from a woman aged 45-60 years who had been exposed to COVID-19.

The V and J genes are TRBV12-5 and TRBJ1-4; 7 positions agree with TRBD1. The CDR3 covers 17 residues. Germline lookup yields CDR1 LGHNT and CDR2 FRNRAP. The V segment lost 3 bases and the J segment 0 bases; nucleotides outside the gene matches: 7. CDR3 DNA: TGTGCTAGTGGTTTCGGCAGAACAGGGGCAACTAATGAAAAACTGTTTTTT. Translation: CASGFGRTGATNEKLFF.

The J gene is TRBJ1-2, the V gene TRBV28; D remains unclear. CDR3 size: 14 residues. The germline CDR1 and CDR2 sequences are MDHEN and SYDVKM. V lost 6 bases to trimming and J lost 7 bases, with 18 bases between them. The DNA for the CDR3 is TGTGCCAGCAGCCCCCCGGACGGGAGGTTTGGCTACACCTTC. This encodes CASSPPDGRFGYTF.

V is TRBV6-6 and J is TRBJ2-1, with 8 bases identical to TRBD2. Germline V gene lookup returns CDR1 MNHNY and CDR2 SVGAGI (reference sequence). V was pared by 5 bases and J by 7 bases, with 16 bases of the junction left unmatched. The CDR3 is made up of 17 amino acids. Here the CDR3 reads CASSLLTTGGELNEQFF. The CDR3 DNA reads as TGTGCCAGCAGTCTGCTTACGACCGGGGGGGAGTTGAATGAGCAGTTCTTC.

This sequence joins TRBV5-1 and TRBJ2-7, with D possibly matching TRBD2 (6 bases). This CDR3 region has 14 residues. V lost 4 bases and J lost 3, with 14 bases in between. CDR1 is SGHRS, CDR2 YFSETQ, per germline. The CDR3 region has the DNA TGCGCCAGCAGCGTGGGGGGACTTAGCTACGAGCAGTACTTC. It translates to CASSVGGLSYEQYF.

This clone came up a few times. The chain employs TRBV6-5 and TRBJ1-2; D not resolved. V was pared by 5 bases and J by 5 bases, with 18 bases between. The CDR3 runs 15 residues. Per the germline V gene, CDR1 is MNHEY and CDR2 is SVGAGI. The CDR3 here is CASSPHERTVYGYTF. The CDR3 DNA follows: TGTGCCAGCAGTCCCCATGAGCGGACGGTTTATGGCTACACCTTC.

CDR3 residues: CSASPGTSGYNEQFF. The DNA of the CDR3 is TGCAGTGCTAGTCCCGGGACTAGCGGTTACAATGAGCAGTTCTTC. This chain uses TRBV20-1 with TRBJ2-1; TRBD2 aligns across 11 bases. Germline lookup yields CDR1 DFQATT and CDR2 SNEGSKA (reference sequence). The CDR3 runs 15 residues. V was pared by 3 bases and J by 4 bases, with 5 bases of the junction left unmatched.

This chain connects TRBV10-3 to TRBJ2-1, with 7 bases identical to TRBD2. CDR3 length equals 15 residues. V dropped 5 bases and J dropped 5; count of bases not matched to a gene: 9. Per germline, CDR1 ENHRY and CDR2 SYGVKD. The CDR3 DNA is TGTGCCATCAGTTCAGCGGGGACGGCCCACAATGAGCAGTTCTTC. It translates to CAISSAGTAHNEQFF.

V and J are TRBV6-5 and TRBJ1-2, with 9 bases identical to TRBD1. The V gene's germline CDR1 is MNHEY and CDR2 SVGAGI. The CDR3 is made up of 15 amino acids. The V gene end was trimmed by 0 bases and the J gene end by 8 bases; junction bases not matched to a gene: 7. The CDR3 is CASSYSGDRARGYTF. Here the CDR3 DNA reads TGTGCCAGCAGTTACTCCGGGGACAGGGCGCGCGGCTACACCTTC.